This is a list of T cell receptor beta chains from one sample in a study of regulatory T cells in long-lasting Graves disease. TCRdb ran MiXCR on the multiplex PCR reads and lists one entry per CDR3 protein. This table holds 400,000 to 500,000 distinct CDR3 sequences, 21% found once. Sequenced here: peripheral blood mononuclear cells (PBMCs), sampled when the disease was refractory, from a patient treated with antithyroid drugs. These receptors came from a female donor with Graves disease. The CDR3 runs from the conserved cysteine through the conserved F or W. Each record gives: V gene, D gene, J gene, clone size, CDR3 DNA, CDR3 protein. A D gene is named only where the DNA matches it firmly. Part of the rows lack a size; the others show once, few, many or a class for expanded clones.

TRBV20-1	.	TRBJ2-7	many	TGCAGTGCTGCCTTAGAGGGGCCTCGCAACGAGCAGTACTTC	CSAALEGPRNEQYF
TRBV2	.	TRBJ2-1	few	TGTGCCAGCAGTTGGCGTGAGCAGTTCTTC	CASSWREQFF
TRBV6-2/TRBV6-3	TRBD1	TRBJ2-7	.	TGTGCCAGCAGTCACGACAGGGGGCCCTACGAGCAGTACTTC	CASSHDRGPYEQYF
TRBV2	TRBD1	TRBJ1-5	many	TGTGCCATAGGACAGGTCGATCAGCCCCAGCATTTT	CAIGQVDQPQHF
TRBV29-1	.	TRBJ2-5	many	TGCAGCGTTGGGGGTGGGGACGGCCAGTACTTC	CSVGGGDGQYF
TRBV5-1	.	TRBJ2-3	.	TGCGCCAGCAGCTTAGGACGGCGCGGGCCCCAAGATACGCAGTATTTT	CASSLGRRGPQDTQYF
TRBV24-1	.	TRBJ2-3	few	TGTGCCACCAGTGAGAGCACAGATACGCAGTATTTT	CATSESTDTQYF
TRBV4-1	.	TRBJ1-5	few	TGCGCCAGCAGCCAAGATTCAGGGAGCGGACAGCCCCAGCATTTT	CASSQDSGSGQPQHF
TRBV27	TRBD1	TRBJ2-5	.	TGTGCCAGCAGTATCACCCAGACAGGGATAGAGACCCAGTACTTC	CASSITQTGIETQYF
TRBV6-4	TRBD2	TRBJ2-5	few	TGTGCCAGCAGTGATGGAGCTAGCGGGAGGGGAGTTCACGAGACCCAGTACTTC	CASSDGASGRGVHETQYF
TRBV12-3/TRBV12-4	.	TRBJ2-7	many	TGTGCCAGCGGGATCCATCTCACACAGGGTGGGTACGAGCAGTACTTC	CASGIHLTQGGYEQYF
TRBV7-9	.	TRBJ1-1	few	TGTGCCAGCGGTACTTCTGAAGCTTTCTTT	CASGTSEAFF
TRBV29-1	TRBD2	TRBJ2-3	.	TGCAGCGTTGTGGGTGCGGGAGGGCCCACAGATACGCAGTATTTT	CSVVGAGGPTDTQYF
TRBV19	.	TRBJ2-5	.	TGTGCCAGTAGTATAGAGGGGGAGACCCAGTACTTC	CASSIEGETQYF
TRBV28	.	TRBJ2-7	many	TGTGCCAGCAGCTATTTCTCCTACGAGCAGTACTTC	CASSYFSYEQYF
TRBV11-2	TRBD2	TRBJ2-5	many	TGTGCCAGCAGCCAAGACCCAGCGGGAGGGAGTCGAGAGACCCAGTACTTC	CASSQDPAGGSRETQYF
TRBV27	TRBD2	TRBJ2-7	many	TGTGCCAGCAGCCCGAGGTACAGGGGTTTTAGCGGGAGCCCCTACGAGCAGTACTTC	CASSPRYRGFSGSPYEQYF
TRBV7-8	.	TRBJ2-3	.	TGTGCCAGCAGCCCAACCTTCGACCGTACAGGGAGAGGCACAGATACGCAGTATTTT	CASSPTFDRTGRGTDTQYF
TRBV7-9	.	TRBJ1-1	many	TGTGCCAGCAGCGGACCAGACAGGCAGAACACTGAAGCTTTCTTT	CASSGPDRQNTEAFF
TRBV20-1	.	TRBJ2-7	.	TGCAGTGCTAGAGATGGCGGGTCGTACGAGCAGTACTTC	CSARDGGSYEQYF
TRBV7-3	TRBD2	TRBJ2-5	once	TGTGCCAGCAGTACTAGCGGCCCACAAGAGACCCAGTACTTC	CASSTSGPQETQYF
TRBV19	.	TRBJ1-6	few	TGTGCCAGTAGCCTCACAGGAAATTCACCCCTCCACTTT	CASSLTGNSPLHF
TRBV28	.	TRBJ2-6	few	TGTGCCAGCAGTTTATCAGGGCTTTCTGGGGCCAACGTCCTGACTTTC	CASSLSGLSGANVLTF
TRBV12-3/TRBV12-4	.	TRBJ1-1	.	TGTGCCAGCAGAGGGGGGGACGGACGTGAAGCTTTCTTT	CASRGGDGREAFF
TRBV28	TRBD1	TRBJ1-2	many	TGTGCCAGCAGCCGAGAGACAGGGTGGAACTATGGCTACACCTTC	CASSRETGWNYGYTF
TRBV5-5	.	TRBJ2-2	.	TGTGCCAGCAGCTTGTTTGGCGGGACGAACACCGGGGAGCTGTTTTTT	CASSLFGGTNTGELFF
TRBV2	TRBD1	TRBJ1-2	many	TGTGCCAGCAGGACCCCTAGGACAGGGCTCGGCTACACCTTC	CASRTPRTGLGYTF
TRBV19	TRBD2	TRBJ2-2	.	TGTGCCAGTAGTACAGAGCGGGAGGAAATGGGGGAGCTGTTTTTT	CASSTEREEMGELFF
TRBV2	.	TRBJ1-4	many	TGTGCCAGCTCGACAGATGAAAAACTGTTTTTT	CASSTDEKLFF
TRBV28	.	TRBJ2-5	many	TGTGCCAGCAGCGACGGGAGTTTAGAGACCCAGTACTTC	CASSDGSLETQYF
TRBV28	TRBD2	TRBJ2-1	.	TGTGCCAGCAGTGTACTAGCGGGACCTGGGCAGTTCTTC	CASSVLAGPGQFF
TRBV3-1	.	TRBJ2-6	.	TGTGCCAGCAGCCCGAATACCCGCGGGGCCAACGTCCTGACTTTC	CASSPNTRGANVLTF
TRBV13	TRBD2	TRBJ2-3	.	TGTGCCAGCAGCTTAGGAGCGGGAGCCGGCACAGATACGCAGTATTTT	CASSLGAGAGTDTQYF